Presented here are 26 T cell receptor beta chains from one specimen sequenced in a study of control samples from healthy donors and cancer patients. Sequencing was performed with immunoSEQ multiplex PCR; in TCRdb, only in-frame clones are kept and a portion is missing. The table for this sample gives about 190,000 clones. The sample taken for sequencing was blood. The receptors were sampled from a woman aged 25 to 39 in good health.

The chain couples TRBV11-2 to TRBJ2-7, with TRBD2 identical over 9 bases. With V trimmed by 5 bases and J by 4 bases, 15 bases remained unmatched. Germline CDR1 is SGHAT and CDR2 is FQNNGV. CDR3 length: 17 amino acids. CDR3 loop: CASSRFRGTSPFYEQYF. Here the CDR3 DNA reads TGTGCCAGCAGCCGATTTCGCGGGACTAGCCCTTTTTACGAGCAGTACTTC.

Comments on this clone: This sample includes further DNA sequences coding for the same CDR3. J is TRBJ1-1 and V is TRBV27, with unresolved D. This CDR3 has 13 residues. Trimming cost V 3 bases and J 1 base, with 6 bases left between them. Germline V CDR1 and CDR2: MNHEY, SMNVEV (reference sequence). CDR3 amino acids: CASSFRENTEAFF. The CDR3 nucleotides read TGTGCCAGCAGTTTCCGCGAGAACACTGAAGCTTTCTTT.

This CDR3 is CASRDSGNTIYF. The DNA for the CDR3 is TGCGCCAGCAGGGATTCTGGAAACACCATATATTTT. The chain carries TRBV10-2 and TRBJ1-3, with D uncertain. Between the trimmed V and J ends, which lost 6 bases and 1 base, there was a span of 4 bases. Looked up from germline, CDR1 is WSHSY and CDR2 is SAAADI. The CDR3 sequence is 12 residues long.

This chain links TRBV20-1 with TRBJ1-2; D uncertain. The CDR3 has 11 residues. Trimming stripped 3 bases from V and 8 bases from J, with 10 bases between. CDR1 and CDR2 (germline): DFQATT, SNEGSKA (reference sequence). CDR3 region: CSARWVGGYTF. The CDR3 DNA follows: TGCAGTGCTAGGTGGGTGGGAGGCTACACCTTC.

J is TRBJ2-5 and V is TRBV6-2 or TRBV6-3; D might be TRBD1 or TRBD2, each matching 5 bases. Looked up from germline, CDR1 is MNHEY and CDR2 is SVGEGT. The ends were cut back, 2 bases at V and 7 bases at J, with 17 bases in the middle. The CDR3 sequence is 15 residues long. The CDR3 nucleotides read TGTGCCAGCAGTTACACGGGACCGGGGTTTGGGACCCAGTACTTC. This gives the protein CASSYTGPGFGTQYF.

This chain joins TRBV19 and TRBJ1-2, with 7 bases lining up with TRBD1. The CDR3 has 14 residues. CDR1 and CDR2 from the germline V gene are LNHDA and SQIVND (reference sequence). The V segment lost 3 bases and the J segment 8 bases; nucleotides outside the gene matches: 9. This chain's CDR3 is CASSIEGALSGYTF. CDR3 sequence (DNA): TGTGCCAGTAGTATCGAGGGGGCGCTCAGCGGCTACACCTTC.

The rearrangement joins TRBV6-2 or TRBV6-3 to TRBJ2-7; D is possibly TRBD1 (5 bases). The length of the CDR3 is 14 residues. Trimming left V 2 bases short and J 12 bases short, with 20 bases between. Germline V gene lookup returns CDR1 MNHEY and CDR2 SVGEGT. CDR3 protein: CASSYRGFSNSLYF. In DNA, the CDR3 is TGTGCCAGCAGTTACAGGGGCTTCTCTAATTCGTTGTACTTC.

The rearrangement uses TRBV4-3 and TRBJ1-1, with 10 bases fitting TRBD1. In germline, CDR1 is LGHNA, CDR2 YSLEER. After removal of 3 bases from V and 1 base from J, the junction contained 8 bases not matched to a gene. The CDR3 consists of 17 residues. The DNA of the CDR3 is TGCGCCAGCAGCCACTTTAAGGGACAGGGGAGGAACACTGAAGCTTTCTTT. As protein: CASSHFKGQGRNTEAFF.

The chain joins TRBV5-1 to TRBJ2-3; 9 bases line up with TRBD2. The ends lost 6 bases at V and 5 bases at J; junction bases unmatched: 13. Germline V gene sequence: CDR1 SGHRS, CDR2 YFSETQ. The CDR3 sequence is 16 residues long. The CDR3 is CASTKLAGGLGDTQYF. CDR3 coding DNA: TGCGCCAGCACCAAGCTCGCGGGGGGGCTAGGAGATACGCAGTATTTT.

The chain joins TRBV24-1 to TRBJ2-1, with 9 bases that match TRBD1. This CDR3 has 13 residues. Germline-derived CDR1 and CDR2 are KGHDR and SFDVKD. The trim removed 6 bases at V and 9 bases at J, leaving 5 bases unmatched. The CDR3 DNA reads as TGTGCCACCAGTTGGACAGGGGAGGGTGAGCAGTTCTTC. Translated: CATSWTGEGEQFF.

The chain has TRBV6-2 or TRBV6-3 and TRBJ1-5; 10 bases fit TRBD1. The CDR3 length is 15 residues. CDR1 is MNHEY, CDR2 SVGEGT, per germline. V lost 5 bases to trimming and J lost 5 bases; unmatched junction nucleotides: 6. The CDR3 DNA follows: TGTGCCAGCAGTCCGACAGGGGGCGCAGATCAGCCCCAGCATTTT. Translated: CASSPTGGADQPQHF.

V is TRBV7-2 and J is TRBJ1-2; weak D call: TRBD1 (6 bases). Germline V lookup: CDR1 SGHTA, CDR2 FQGNSA. This CDR3 has 14 residues. The V end was cut by 1 base, the J end by 5 bases, with 11 bases between. CDR3 sequence (DNA): TGTGCCAGCAGCTTAGAAAGGACAGTATATGGCTACACCTTC. Protein sequence: CASSLERTVYGYTF.

This chain uses TRBV6-5 with TRBJ1-6; 8 positions match TRBD1. The CDR3 is made up of 15 amino acids. CDR1 is MNHEY and CDR2 is SVGAGI in the germline V gene. The V and J ends lost 4 bases and 10 bases, in that order; junction bases with no gene match: 9. This CDR3 reads CASSSRTGMASPLHF. DNA of the CDR3: TGTGCCAGCAGTTCCCGGACAGGGATGGCATCACCCCTCCACTTT.

The chain joins TRBV2 to TRBJ1-3; the D gene is possibly TRBD1 (5 bases). The CDR3 covers 11 residues. Trimming pared 10 bases from V and 8 bases from J, leaving 12 bases between. Germline CDR1 reads SNHLY; CDR2 reads FYNNEI. The DNA for the CDR3 is TGTGCCACCAGGGAGGTAGACACCATATATTTT. Encoded protein: CATREVDTIYF.

This chain connects TRBV6-1 to TRBJ1-2, with 10 bases fitting TRBD1. The CDR3 is 16 amino acids. Germline V gives CDR1 MNHNS, CDR2 SASEGT. Trimming took 2 bases from V and 6 from J; bases not matched to a gene: 9. Here the CDR3 DNA reads TGTGCCAGCAGTGAATCGTGGGACAGGGGAAGGGATGGCTACACCTTC. Protein product: CASSESWDRGRDGYTF.

The chain carries TRBV6-2 or TRBV6-3 and TRBJ2-7, with D perhaps assigned TRBD1 or TRBD2 (5 bases each). Trimming stripped 6 bases from V and 3 bases from J, with 21 bases between. The CDR3 is made up of 16 amino acids. Germline CDR1 MNHEY, CDR2 SVGEGT. The CDR3 spells CASSDPWDRRFYEQYF. In nucleotides, the CDR3 is TGTGCCAGCAGCGATCCCTGGGACCGGCGGTTCTACGAGCAGTACTTC.

V and J are TRBV18 and TRBJ2-5; D not certain. V was pared by 3 bases and J by 4 bases, with 12 bases between. The CDR3 has 14 amino acids. From germline, CDR1 is KGHSH and CDR2 LQKENI. The CDR3 region is CASSPQSVGETQYF. CDR3 DNA sequence: TGTGCCAGCTCACCCCAAAGTGTCGGAGAGACCCAGTACTTC. The full variable domain, completed using reference TRBV18 and TRBJ2-5, is NAGVMQNPRHLVRRRGQEARLRCSPMKGHSHVYWYRQLPEEGLKFMVYLQKENIIDESGMPKERFSAEFPKEGPSILRIQQVVRGDSAAYFCASSPQSVGETQYFGPGTRLLVL.

The V gene is TRBV2, the J gene TRBJ1-2; D possibly corresponds to TRBD1 (5 bases). V lost 10 bases and J 3 bases, leaving 9 bases between the germline ends. The CDR3 is 11 amino acids. Germline V gives CDR1 SNHLY, CDR2 FYNNEI. The CDR3 bases are TGTGCCACCAGGGAGGACTATGGCTACACCTTC. This codes for CATREDYGYTF.

The chain is built from TRBV2 and TRBJ2-7, with TRBD2 as a possible D gene (5 bases). V was clipped by 7 bases and J by 0 bases, with 13 bases between them. The CDR3 length is 14 residues. The germline V gene has CDR1 SNHLY and CDR2 FYNNEI. DNA of the CDR3: TGTGCCAGCAAACTAGGACGGGGCTCCTACGAGCAGTACTTC. It encodes CASKLGRGSYEQYF.

The chain joins TRBV6-6 to TRBJ2-7; D possibly uses TRBD1 or TRBD2 (5 bases each). CDR1 is MNHNY, CDR2 SVGAGI, per germline (reference sequence). The CDR3 extends over 13 amino acids. V was shortened by 8 bases and J by 3 bases, with 14 bases between the two germline ends. The CDR3 loop reads CASARDLNYEQYF. For the CDR3, the DNA is TGTGCCAGCGCCCGGGACCTAAACTACGAGCAGTACTTC.

The rearrangement links TRBV5-1 to TRBJ1-2; D is unresolved. The CDR3 totals 16 residues. The V and J ends lost 1 base and 6 bases respectively, with 19 bases between them. Germline-derived CDR1 and CDR2 are SGHRS and YFSETQ. For the CDR3, the DNA is TGCGCCAGCAGCTTGAGGGCCCCCCTCCGCGAGAATGGCTACACCTTC. It translates to CASSLRAPLRENGYTF. Variable domain in full (rest from reference TRBV5-1 and TRBJ1-2): KAGVTQTPRYLIKTRGQQVTLSCSPISGHRSVSWYQQTPGQGLQFLFEYFSETQRNKGNFPGRFSGRQFSNSRSEMNVSTLELGDSALYLCASSLRAPLRENGYTFGSGTRLTVV.

The chain joins TRBV30 to TRBJ1-1; maybe TRBD1 (5 bases). The V gene's germline CDR1 is GTSNPN and CDR2 SVGIG (reference sequence). V was cut by 5 bases and J by 4 bases, with 11 bases left in between. This CDR3 region has 12 residues. CDR3 protein: CAWRWGSTEAFF. The CDR3 nucleotides read TGTGCCTGGCGTTGGGGGAGCACTGAAGCTTTCTTT.

V is TRBV28 and J is TRBJ1-2, with D perhaps TRBD1 (6 bases). CDR1 is MDHEN and CDR2 is SYDVKM in the germline V gene. V lost 5 bases and J 4 bases, leaving 14 bases between the germline ends. The CDR3 is 14 amino acids. CDR3 nucleotides: TGTGCCAGCAGTCCCCCACAGGGCTCCTATGGCTACACCTTC. It translates to CASSPPQGSYGYTF.

The chain employs TRBV4-2 and TRBJ1-1; no definite D call. This CDR3 region has 12 residues. In germline, CDR1 is LGHNA, CDR2 YNFKEQ. Deletions cut 3 bases from V and 8 bases from J, with 10 bases between. CDR3 nucleotides: TGTGCCAGCAGCCACGGCGGGATGGAAGCTTTCTTT. Translating it yields CASSHGGMEAFF.

The chain links TRBV21-1 to TRBJ1-1. TRBV21-1 is tagged as a pseudogene. The CDR3 is 15 amino acids. The CDR3 protein is CASRPYWGVNTEAFF. For the CDR3, the DNA is TGTGCCAGCAGGCCATATTGGGGTGTCAACACTGAAGCTTTCTTT.

This chain uses TRBV7-9 with TRBJ1-4; D ambiguous. The V end lost 2 bases, the J end lost 10 bases, and 11 bases lay between the germline ends. The V gene's germline CDR1 is SEHNR and CDR2 FQNEAQ (reference sequence). The CDR3 has 13 residues. The CDR3: CASSLPVEGKLFF. The CDR3, as DNA: TGTGCCAGCAGCTTACCCGTTGAGGGAAAACTGTTTTTT.